Given below is one TCR beta chain in context. Investigators performed immunoSEQ version v3.0 at survey level. Clones were sequenced by immunoSEQ multiplex PCR, and TCRdb holds only the in-frame ones, with some missing. The table shows roughly 18,000 clones, with 91% occurring only once. This record belongs to a study of long-term antiretroviral therapy in people with HIV. CDR1 is SGHTA and CDR2 is FQGNSA in the germline V gene. The CDR3 totals 11 residues. Trimming pared 0 bases from V and 13 bases from J, leaving 9 bases between. The V call is TRBV7-2, the J call TRBJ1-2; D uncertain. This sequence originates from a woman aged 40 to 49 with HIV. This material consisted of unsorted PBMCs, taken 0.6 years after starting antiretroviral therapy. DNA of the CDR3: TGTGCCAGCAGCTTAGCCCGGACTATCACCTTC. Translation gives CASSLARTITF.